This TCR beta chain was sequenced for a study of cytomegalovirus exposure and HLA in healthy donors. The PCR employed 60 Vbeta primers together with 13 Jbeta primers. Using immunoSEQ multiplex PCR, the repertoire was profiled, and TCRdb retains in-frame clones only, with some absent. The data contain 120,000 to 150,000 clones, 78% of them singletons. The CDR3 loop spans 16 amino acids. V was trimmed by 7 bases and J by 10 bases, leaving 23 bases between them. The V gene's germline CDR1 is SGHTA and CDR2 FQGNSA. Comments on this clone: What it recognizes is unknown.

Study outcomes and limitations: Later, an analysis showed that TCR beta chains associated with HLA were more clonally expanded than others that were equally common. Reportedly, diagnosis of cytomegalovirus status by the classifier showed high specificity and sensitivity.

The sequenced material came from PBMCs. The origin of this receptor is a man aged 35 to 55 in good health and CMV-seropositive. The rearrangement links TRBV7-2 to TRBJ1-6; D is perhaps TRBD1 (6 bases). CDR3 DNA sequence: TGTGCCAGCAAGCTTAGGGCGAGACAGGAGGAGTCACCCCTCCACTTT. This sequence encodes CASKLRARQEESPLHF.